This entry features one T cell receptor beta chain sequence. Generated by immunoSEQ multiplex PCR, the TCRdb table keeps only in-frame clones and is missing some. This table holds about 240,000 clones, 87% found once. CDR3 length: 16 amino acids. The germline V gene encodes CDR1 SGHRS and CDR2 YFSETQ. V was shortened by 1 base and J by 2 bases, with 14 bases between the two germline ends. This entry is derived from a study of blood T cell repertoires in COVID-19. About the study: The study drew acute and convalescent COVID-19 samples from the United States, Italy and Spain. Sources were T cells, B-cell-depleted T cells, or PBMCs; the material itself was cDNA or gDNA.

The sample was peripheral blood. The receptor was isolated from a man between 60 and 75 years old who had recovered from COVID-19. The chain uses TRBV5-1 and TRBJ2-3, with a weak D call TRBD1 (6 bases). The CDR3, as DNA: TGCGCCAGCAGCTTGCCCATGGGGGCCCCCACAGATACGCAGTATTTT. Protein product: CASSLPMGAPTDTQYF.